The 29 T cell receptor beta chains given below trace back to one sample, sequenced in a study of blood T cell repertoires in COVID-19. The assay was immunoSEQ multiplex PCR, and TCRdb's table has in-frame clones only and misses some. The table has under 200,000 clones, approximately 84% seen once. Sequenced sample: peripheral blood. These receptors came from a woman aged 50 to 60 with COVID-19, enrolled during active disease.

The gene calls are TRBV4-3 and TRBJ1-4; TRBD1 might be the D (6 bases). CDR1 LGHNA and CDR2 YSLEER come from the germline V gene. The CDR3 is made up of 15 amino acids. V was cut by 5 bases and J by 6 bases, with 16 bases left in between. This CDR3 is CASSFLWAGDEKLFF. The CDR3 DNA sequence: TGCGCCAGCAGCTTCCTTTGGGCAGGGGATGAAAAACTGTTTTTT.

The genes are TRBV6-5 and TRBJ2-3; TRBD1 might be the D (6 bases). Trimming took off 7 bases at V and 0 bases at J, with 14 bases between the two ends. Per germline, CDR1 MNHEY and CDR2 SVGAGI. The CDR3 covers 15 residues. CDR3 in amino acids: CASTPGDTSTDTQYF. The CDR3 coding sequence is TGTGCCAGCACCCCAGGGGATACTAGCACAGATACGCAGTATTTT.

Here the CDR3 DNA reads TGTGCCAGCAGACTGGGACAGGGGGCGGATGAAGCTTTCTTT. It encodes CASRLGQGADEAFF. V usage is TRBV6-5 and J usage is TRBJ1-1, with TRBD1 matching over 12 bases. This CDR3 contains 14 residues. Unmatched junction bases numbered 6, after V lost 6 bases and J lost 7 bases. Germline V gives CDR1 MNHEY, CDR2 SVGAGI.

The J gene is TRBJ2-7, the V gene TRBV5-1; D ambiguous. Trimming stripped 6 bases from V and 4 bases from J, with 8 bases between. This CDR3 comprises 11 residues. Germline V gene sequence: CDR1 SGHRS, CDR2 YFSETQ. DNA of the CDR3: TGCGCCAGCAAGGCGGAGTACGAGCAGTACTTC. This encodes CASKAEYEQYF.

This chain links TRBV27 with TRBJ1-3; a weak D match, TRBD1 (6 bases). The CDR3 covers 15 residues. With 4 bases removed from V and 3 bases from J, the gap between germline ends came to 13 bases. Germline loops: CDR1 MNHEY, CDR2 SMNVEV (reference sequence). CDR3 in DNA: TGTGCCAGCAGTTCACAGGGTCTGTTTGGAAACACCATATATTTT. Translation: CASSSQGLFGNTIYF.

The chain has TRBV3-1 (or the pseudogene TRBV3-2) and TRBJ2-5; TRBD2 aligns across 10 bases. Trimming cost V 0 bases and J 4 bases; bases outside gene matches: 8. CDR3 length: 17 residues. Per the germline V gene, CDR1 is LGHDT and CDR2 is YNNKEL (reference sequence). CDR3 in DNA: TGTGCCAGCAGCCAAGATGGAGCGGGGGGGCCGAGAGAGACCCAGTACTTC. Translated, it gives CASSQDGAGGPRETQYF.

The chain joins TRBV9 to TRBJ1-2; tentative D call: TRBD1 (5 bases). The CDR3 has 15 residues. CDR1 is SGDLS and CDR2 is YYNGEE in the germline V gene. V dropped 3 bases and J dropped 4 bases, with 16 bases sitting between them. The CDR3 is CASSESDPGLYGYTF. The CDR3 region has the DNA TGTGCCAGCAGCGAGAGTGACCCGGGACTCTATGGCTACACCTTC.

This clone was picked up one time. The V gene is TRBV4-3, the J gene TRBJ1-2, with TRBD1 matching over 8 bases. The CDR3 length is 16 residues. Germline V lookup: CDR1 LGHNA, CDR2 YSLEER. V lost 1 base to trimming and J lost 5 bases; unmatched junction nucleotides: 9. In nucleotides, the CDR3 is TGCGCCAGCAGCCAAGCGGCCAGGGGGCTTAGTTATGGCTACACCTTC. Protein: CASSQAARGLSYGYTF.

This sequence joins TRBV4-1 and TRBJ2-5; TRBD2 matches 12 bases. The CDR3 runs 21 residues. Germline CDR1 and CDR2: MGHRA and YSYEKL. Germline trimming cut 2 bases from V and 1 base from J; bases unmatched to any gene: 17. The CDR3 sequence: CASSQTPSTSGGLTPQETQYF. The CDR3 DNA follows: TGCGCCAGCAGCCAAACTCCATCCACTAGCGGGGGGCTCACCCCCCAAGAGACCCAGTACTTC.

The chain recombines TRBV2 with TRBJ1-4; TRBD1 aligns across 8 bases. Germline assignment: CDR1 SNHLY and CDR2 FYNNEI. J was trimmed by 4 bases and V by 1 base; bases with no gene match: 5. CDR3 size: 16 residues. The CDR3 sequence is CASSEDRGNSNEKLFF. The CDR3 DNA reads as TGTGCCAGCAGTGAAGACAGGGGGAATAGTAATGAAAAACTGTTTTTT.

This clone has a single count. This rearrangement joins TRBV18 to TRBJ2-2, with D tentatively TRBD1 (5 bases). Trimming removed 0 bases at V and 4 bases at J, with 12 bases between. CDR1 is KGHSH, CDR2 LQKENI, per germline. The CDR3 length is 16 residues. The CDR3 region is CASSPPQGVITGELFF. For the CDR3, the DNA is TGTGCCAGCTCACCACCGCAAGGGGTGATCACCGGGGAGCTGTTTTTT.

This clone came up a few times. The rearrangement joins TRBV29-1 to TRBJ2-2; weak D call: TRBD1 (5 bases). V was trimmed by 7 bases and J by 5 bases, leaving 14 bases between them. Germline V lookup: CDR1 SQVTM, CDR2 ANQGSEA. This CDR3 has 13 residues. This chain's CDR3 is CSASGLGTGELFF. For the CDR3, the DNA is TGCAGCGCCTCAGGGTTAGGGACCGGGGAGCTGTTTTTT.

About this clone itself: The sample carries other DNA sequences with the same CDR3. The V call is TRBV12-3 or TRBV12-4, the J call TRBJ2-3, with D unclear. CDR3 length equals 12 residues. V was clipped by 6 bases and J by 0 bases, with 4 bases between them. The CDR3 DNA reads TGTGCCAGCAGCCCTAGCACAGATACGCAGTATTTT. As protein: CASSPSTDTQYF.

The gene calls are TRBV4-1 and TRBJ1-1; D gene unclear. There are 18 residues in the CDR3. V was trimmed by 0 bases and J by 3 bases, leaving 20 bases between them. Germline-derived CDR1 and CDR2 are MGHRA and YSYEKL. The CDR3 loop is CASSQDRYPRTPHTEAFF. CDR3 DNA sequence: TGCGCCAGCAGCCAAGATCGTTATCCCCGAACTCCTCACACTGAAGCTTTCTTT.

The chain links TRBV12-3 or TRBV12-4 to TRBJ1-1; TRBD1 might be the D (5 bases). The CDR3 covers 13 residues. The V end lost 3 bases, the J end lost 6 bases, and 11 bases lay between the germline ends. The chain's CDR3 is CASSFRALAEAFF. CDR3 DNA sequence: TGTGCCAGCAGTTTCAGGGCCCTCGCTGAAGCTTTCTTT.

The J gene is TRBJ1-1, the V gene TRBV10-2; D is perhaps TRBD1 (6 bases). Germline assignment: CDR1 WSHSY and CDR2 SAAADI. The CDR3 has 16 residues. The ends were cut back, 6 bases at V and 7 bases at J, with 24 bases in the middle. The CDR3 nucleotides are TGCGCCAGCAGAGACAGGTGGGGTCAGACGAATGGTGAAGCTTTCTTT. It specifies CASRDRWGQTNGEAFF.

V usage is TRBV27 and J usage is TRBJ1-2; 7 nucleotides match TRBD1. CDR1 is MNHEY, CDR2 SMNVEV, per germline (reference sequence). CDR3 size: 14 residues. With 1 base clipped from V and 7 bases from J, the junction kept 6 bases outside the gene matches. The CDR3 DNA reads TGTGCCAGCAGTTTATACCAGGGGGACCCTGGCTACACCTTC. This gives the protein CASSLYQGDPGYTF.

The table lists this clone with a count of one. The chain carries TRBV18 and TRBJ1-6, with 8 bases identical to TRBD1. Germline CDR1 reads KGHSH; CDR2 reads LQKENI. Unmatched junction bases numbered 1, after V lost 3 bases and J lost 6 bases. This CDR3 is 14 amino acids long. The DNA of the CDR3 is TGTGCCAGCTCACCTCAGGGGGCTAATTCACCCCTCCACTTT. It translates to CASSPQGANSPLHF.

The V gene is TRBV7-3, the J gene TRBJ2-7; the D is unclear. Germline V gene lookup returns CDR1 SGHTA and CDR2 FQGTGA. Deletions cut 5 bases from V and 5 bases from J, with 13 bases between. CDR3 size: 13 residues. The DNA for the CDR3 is TGTGCCAGCAGCCCCGAGGTCGCGGACGAGCAGTACTTC. Amino acid sequence: CASSPEVADEQYF.

The chain joins TRBV18 to TRBJ2-7, with 12 nucleotides matching TRBD2. This CDR3 has 16 amino acids. In germline, CDR1 is KGHSH, CDR2 LQKENI. Trimming cost V 2 bases and J 6 bases; bases outside gene matches: 8. CDR3 coding DNA: TGTGCCAGCTCACCAGCTTTCCCTAGCGGGGGGGCCGAGCAGTACTTC. Translating gives CASSPAFPSGGAEQYF. The full variable domain, completed using reference TRBV18 and TRBJ2-7, is NAGVMQNPRHLVRRRGQEARLRCSPMKGHSHVYWYRQLPEEGLKFMVYLQKENIIDESGMPKERFSAEFPKEGPSILRIQQVVRGDSAAYFCASSPAFPSGGAEQYFGPGTRLTVT.

This clone has more than one count but fewer than ten. J is TRBJ1-5 and V is TRBV5-1, with TRBD1 identical over 7 bases. The V segment lost 0 bases and the J segment 6 bases; nucleotides outside the gene matches: 3. This CDR3 region has 14 residues. From germline, CDR1 is SGHRS and CDR2 YFSETQ. CDR3: CASSLGDSGQPQHF. The CDR3 nucleotides are TGCGCCAGCAGCTTGGGGGACAGCGGTCAGCCCCAGCATTTT.

This chain connects TRBV27 to TRBJ2-7; maybe TRBD1 (7 bases). There are 15 residues in the CDR3. Germline values: CDR1 MNHEY, CDR2 SMNVEV (reference sequence). Trimming removed 6 bases from V and 5 bases from J, with 20 bases in between. The CDR3 DNA sequence: TGTGCCAGCAGCCGAACCAGGGGGGAGAGCGACGAGCAGTACTTC. Amino acid sequence: CASSRTRGESDEQYF.

As to this clone: The sample contains more than one DNA sequence encoding this CDR3. The chain has TRBV7-9 and TRBJ1-2; 8 bases map to TRBD1. The CDR3 runs 14 residues. Germline lookup yields CDR1 SEHNR and CDR2 FQNEAQ (reference sequence). Trimming removed 4 bases from V and 0 bases from J; junction bases left unmatched: 1. The CDR3 sequence: CASSSQGANYGYTF. CDR3 DNA sequence: TGTGCCAGCAGCTCACAGGGGGCTAACTATGGCTACACCTTC.

The CDR3 coding sequence is TGCGCCAGCAGCTTGGCCGGGGGAATCTATGGCTACACCTTC. Translation: CASSLAGGIYGYTF. The rearrangement joins TRBV5-1 to TRBJ1-2, with D maybe TRBD1 (5 bases). CDR1 and CDR2 (germline): SGHRS, YFSETQ. V lost 0 bases and J lost 4, with 10 bases in between. This CDR3 spans 14 amino acids.

The genes are TRBV3-1 (or the pseudogene TRBV3-2) and TRBJ2-7, with 11 bases aligning to TRBD1. V was pared by 3 bases and J by 9 bases, with 10 bases of the junction left unmatched. CDR3 size: 15 residues. Germline lookup yields CDR1 LGHDT and CDR2 YNNKEL (reference sequence). Here the CDR3 DNA reads TGTGCCAGCAGCCACGACGGACAGGGGGCCACTCCGCAGTACTTC. Translation gives CASSHDGQGATPQYF.

This chain connects TRBV7-2 to TRBJ1-1, with D tentatively TRBD1 (5 bases). V lost 3 bases to trimming and J lost 0 bases, with 8 bases between them. CDR3 length: 14 residues. Germline V gene sequence: CDR1 SGHTA, CDR2 FQGNSA. In DNA, the CDR3 is TGTGCCAGCAGCTTGTCGACAGTGAACACTGAAGCTTTCTTT. Protein sequence: CASSLSTVNTEAFF.

The chain recombines TRBV5-5 with TRBJ1-2, with TRBD1 as a possible D gene (6 bases). The CDR3 is 14 residues long. Germline CDR1 and CDR2: SGHKS and YYEKEE (reference sequence). Trimming stripped 2 bases from V and 7 bases from J, with 15 bases between. The CDR3 loop reads CASSFGQFGSGYTF. As DNA, the CDR3 is TGTGCCAGCAGCTTTGGACAGTTCGGATCTGGCTACACCTTC.

J is TRBJ1-2 and V is TRBV27, with a tentative D call TRBD1 (6 bases). Trimming stripped 5 bases from V and 8 bases from J, with 15 bases between. There are 13 residues in the CDR3. Germline values: CDR1 MNHEY, CDR2 SMNVEV (reference sequence). The CDR3 is CASSAGTRNGYTF. CDR3 in DNA: TGTGCCAGCAGTGCCGGGACACGGAACGGCTACACCTTC.

The chain couples TRBV7-9 to TRBJ2-5; TRBD1 is a possible D gene (6 bases). Germline V gene sequence: CDR1 SEHNR, CDR2 FQNEAQ (reference sequence). The CDR3 is 13 amino acids. Trimming pared 1 base from V and 5 bases from J, leaving 8 bases between. DNA for the CDR3: TGTGCCAGCAGCTTAGTCCAGGGGGAGACCCAGTACTTC. It codes for CASSLVQGETQYF.